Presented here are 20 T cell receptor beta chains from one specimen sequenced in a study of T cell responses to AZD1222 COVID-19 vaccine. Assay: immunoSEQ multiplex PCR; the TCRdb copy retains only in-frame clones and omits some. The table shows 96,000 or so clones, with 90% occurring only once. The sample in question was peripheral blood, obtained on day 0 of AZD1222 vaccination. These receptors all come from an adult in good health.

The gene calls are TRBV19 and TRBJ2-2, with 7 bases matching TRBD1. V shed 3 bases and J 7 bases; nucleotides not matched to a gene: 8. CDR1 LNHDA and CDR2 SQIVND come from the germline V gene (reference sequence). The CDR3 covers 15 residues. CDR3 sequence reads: CASSIGTAPGGELFF. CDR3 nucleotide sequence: TGTGCCAGTAGTATCGGGACAGCCCCCGGCGGGGAGCTGTTTTTT.

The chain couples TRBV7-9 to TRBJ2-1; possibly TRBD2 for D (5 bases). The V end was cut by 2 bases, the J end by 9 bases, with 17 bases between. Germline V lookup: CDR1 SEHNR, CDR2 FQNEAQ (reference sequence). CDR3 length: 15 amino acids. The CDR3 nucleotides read TGTGCCAGCAGCTTATCGGACTCCCGTCAGACTGAGCAGTTCTTC. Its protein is CASSLSDSRQTEQFF.

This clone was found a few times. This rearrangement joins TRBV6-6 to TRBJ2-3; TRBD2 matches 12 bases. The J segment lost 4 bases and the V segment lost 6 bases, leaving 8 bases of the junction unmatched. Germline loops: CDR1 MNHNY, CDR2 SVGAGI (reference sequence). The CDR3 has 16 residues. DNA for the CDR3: TGTGCCAGCAGACCTTCTAGCGGGAGGGGTGCAGATACGCAGTATTTT. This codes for CASRPSSGRGADTQYF.

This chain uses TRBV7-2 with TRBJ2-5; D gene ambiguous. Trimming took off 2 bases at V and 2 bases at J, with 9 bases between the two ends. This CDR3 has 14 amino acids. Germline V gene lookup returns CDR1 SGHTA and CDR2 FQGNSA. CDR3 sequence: CASSLSPAQETQYF. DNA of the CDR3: TGTGCCAGCAGCTTATCACCAGCTCAAGAGACCCAGTACTTC.

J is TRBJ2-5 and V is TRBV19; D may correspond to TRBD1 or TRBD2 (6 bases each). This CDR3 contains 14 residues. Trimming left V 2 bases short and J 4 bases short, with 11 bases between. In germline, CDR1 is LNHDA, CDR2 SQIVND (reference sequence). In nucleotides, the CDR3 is TGTGCCAGTAGTATAATGGGGGGCGCAGAGACCCAGTACTTC. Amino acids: CASSIMGGAETQYF.

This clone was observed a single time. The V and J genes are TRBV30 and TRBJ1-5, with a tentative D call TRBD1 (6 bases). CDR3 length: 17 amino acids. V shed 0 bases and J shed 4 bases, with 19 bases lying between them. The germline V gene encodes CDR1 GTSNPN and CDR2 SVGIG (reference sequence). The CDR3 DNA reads TGTGCCTGGAGTGTACGACAGGCACAGGGAATAAATCAGCCCCAGCATTTT. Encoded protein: CAWSVRQAQGINQPQHF.

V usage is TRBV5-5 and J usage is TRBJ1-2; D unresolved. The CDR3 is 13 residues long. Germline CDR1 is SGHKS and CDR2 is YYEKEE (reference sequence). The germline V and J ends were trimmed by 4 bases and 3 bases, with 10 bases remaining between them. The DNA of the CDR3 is TGTGCCAGCAGCCGTCTGCAGGACTATGGCTACACCTTC. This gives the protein CASSRLQDYGYTF.

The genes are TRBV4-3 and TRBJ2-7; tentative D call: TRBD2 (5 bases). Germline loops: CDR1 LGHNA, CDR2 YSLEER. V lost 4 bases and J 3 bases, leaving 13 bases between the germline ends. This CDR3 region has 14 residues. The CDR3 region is CASSPDGLNYEQYF. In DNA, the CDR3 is TGCGCCAGCAGCCCTGACGGACTCAACTACGAGCAGTACTTC.

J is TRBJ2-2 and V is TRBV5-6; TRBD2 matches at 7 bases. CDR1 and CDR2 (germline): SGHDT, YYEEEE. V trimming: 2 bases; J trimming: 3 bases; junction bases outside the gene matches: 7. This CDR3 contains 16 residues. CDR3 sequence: CASSFGGSSHTGELFF. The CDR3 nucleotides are TGTGCCAGCAGCTTTGGCGGGAGCTCGCACACCGGGGAGCTGTTTTTT.

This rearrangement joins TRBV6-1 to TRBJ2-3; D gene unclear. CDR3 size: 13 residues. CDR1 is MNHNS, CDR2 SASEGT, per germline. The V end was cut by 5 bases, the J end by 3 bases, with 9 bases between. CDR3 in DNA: TGTGCCAGCAGTTCTTGGGATACAGATACGCAGTATTTT. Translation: CASSSWDTDTQYF.

In DNA, the CDR3 is TGTGCCAGCAGCTCCCGACTAGACACAGATACGCAGTATTTT. Protein sequence: CASSSRLDTDTQYF. The chain links TRBV9 to TRBJ2-3; D perhaps matches TRBD2 (6 bases). Trimming cost V 4 bases and J 2 bases, with 11 bases left between them. CDR3 length: 14 residues. From germline, CDR1 is SGDLS and CDR2 YYNGEE.

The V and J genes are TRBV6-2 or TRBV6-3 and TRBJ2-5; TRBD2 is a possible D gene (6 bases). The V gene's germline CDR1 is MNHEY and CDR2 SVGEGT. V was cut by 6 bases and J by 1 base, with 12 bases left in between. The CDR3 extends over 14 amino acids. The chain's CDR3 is CASSRPSAQETQYF. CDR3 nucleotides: TGTGCCAGCAGCCGCCCTAGCGCCCAAGAGACCCAGTACTTC.

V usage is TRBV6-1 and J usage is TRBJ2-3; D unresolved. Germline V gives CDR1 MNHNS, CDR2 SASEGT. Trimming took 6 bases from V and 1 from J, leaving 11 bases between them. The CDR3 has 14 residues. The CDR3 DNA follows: TGTGCCAGCAGAGACTCGCGCCGCACAGATACGCAGTATTTT. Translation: CASRDSRRTDTQYF.

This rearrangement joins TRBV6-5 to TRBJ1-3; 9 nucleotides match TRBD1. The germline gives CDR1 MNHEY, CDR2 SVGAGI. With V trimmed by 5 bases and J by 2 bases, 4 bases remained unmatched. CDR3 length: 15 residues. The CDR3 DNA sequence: TGTGCCAGCAGTCGGGACAGGGCCGCTGGAAACACCATATATTTT. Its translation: CASSRDRAAGNTIYF.

The CDR3 protein is CASSFPSGGGLIVETQYF. DNA of the CDR3: TGTGCCAGCAGCTTCCCCTCCGGGGGCGGACTTATTGTAGAGACCCAGTACTTC. The V call is TRBV7-2, the J call TRBJ2-5; D may be TRBD1 or TRBD2 (6 bases each). Trimming shortened V by 3 bases and J by 4 bases, and 24 bases separated the two germline ends. The CDR3 is 18 amino acids. CDR1 and CDR2 (germline): SGHTA, FQGNSA.

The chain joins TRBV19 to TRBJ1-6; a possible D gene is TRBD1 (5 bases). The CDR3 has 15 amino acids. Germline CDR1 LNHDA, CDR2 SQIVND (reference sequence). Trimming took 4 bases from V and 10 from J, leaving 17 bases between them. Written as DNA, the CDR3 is TGTGCCAGTAGTAGGGTGCAGGGTAGGAGATCACCCCTCCACTTT. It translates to CASSRVQGRRSPLHF.

For the CDR3, the DNA is TGTGCCAGCAGTTCCTACTACACAGATACGCAGTATTTT. Its protein is CASSSYYTDTQYF. The chain combines TRBV6-5 with TRBJ2-3; D is unclear. V was pared by 4 bases and J by 2 bases, with 7 bases between. The germline V gene has CDR1 MNHEY and CDR2 SVGAGI. The CDR3 spans 13 residues.

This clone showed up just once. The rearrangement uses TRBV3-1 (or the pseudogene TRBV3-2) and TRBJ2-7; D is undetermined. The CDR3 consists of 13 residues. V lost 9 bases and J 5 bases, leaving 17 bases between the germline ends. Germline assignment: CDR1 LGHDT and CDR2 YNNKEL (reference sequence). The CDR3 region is CARSTPRWDEQYF. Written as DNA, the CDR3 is TGTGCCAGGTCGACCCCGAGGTGGGACGAGCAGTACTTC.

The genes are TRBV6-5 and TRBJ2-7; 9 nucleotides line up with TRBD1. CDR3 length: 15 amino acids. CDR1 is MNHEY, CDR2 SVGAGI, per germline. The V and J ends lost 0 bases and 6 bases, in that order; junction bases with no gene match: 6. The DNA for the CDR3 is TGTGCCAGCAGTTACTCGAGATGGACAGGGGTCGAGCAGTACTTC. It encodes CASSYSRWTGVEQYF.

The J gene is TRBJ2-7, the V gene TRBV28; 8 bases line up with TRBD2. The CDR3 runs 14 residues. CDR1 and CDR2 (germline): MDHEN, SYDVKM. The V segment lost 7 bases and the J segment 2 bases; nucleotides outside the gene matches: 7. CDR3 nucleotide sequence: TGTGCCAGCACCCCTAGCGGGCCTGCCTACGAGCAGTACTTC. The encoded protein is CASTPSGPAYEQYF.